This TCR beta chain stems from a study of technical replicates of blood from several donors (TCRdb year 2017). Receptors were amplified or captured by the immunoSEQ multiplex PCR assay. The source is immuneACCESS, and TCRdb retained only in-frame sequences with V and J called. Part of the clones is not carried over; for the studies checked, unresolved V genes explain less than half of this, and the remainder is unexplained. The sample contains some 56,000 clones, approximately 92% of them found a single time. The top ten clones comprise 4% to 4.5% of the sample. Remarks on this clone: Its specific antigen is unknown. No quality values exist for individual bases; no much larger clone is one base distant.

The germline V gene yields MNHEY for CDR1 and SVGAGI for CDR2. The V end loses 9 bases and the J end loses 5 bases, and a stretch of 7 bases separates them. CDR3 length: 10 amino acids, cysteine to phenylalanine. Only CDR3 DNA remains: 30 bases, in frame from the first base. This sequence was found in a human donor in good health. Some clones in this sample may be carry-over from other donors' samples. The chain uses TRBV6-5 and TRBJ2-5, with the D gene not clear enough to name. The sequencing sample was made of PBMCs. CDR3 protein: CASGRETQYF. The DNA is as follows: TGTGCCAGTGGCAGGGAGACCCAGTACTTC.